This T cell receptor (beta chain) was retrieved from a study of identical twins. Study results and limitations: In cord blood, abundant beta clonotypes had fewer insertions; memory showed no trend.

This clonotype appeared a few times. Antigen specificity is unknown. Germline V gives CDR1 DFQATT, CDR2 SNEGSKA (reference sequence). This CDR3 has 16 residues. Trimming at V came to 3 bases and at J to 2 bases, leaving 11 bases not matched to a gene. Unique molecular identifiers were present on the cDNA, and a universal primer site came from template switching. MiXCR was run by TCRdb on the 5' RACE reads, yielding one entry per CDR3 protein. The data show around 1.7 million distinct CDR3 sequences, about 31% seen once. The source material was cord blood. The clonotype was recovered from a newborn girl in good health. The chain uses TRBV20-1 and TRBJ2-3; 7 nucleotides match TRBD2. The CDR3 reads CSASLRLAFPTDTQYF. The CDR3 DNA follows: TGCAGTGCTAGTCTTAGACTAGCCTTCCCCACAGATACGCAGTATTTT.